The text below deals with one T cell receptor beta chain. This entry is derived from a study of shared clonotypes between healthy human individuals. Profiled with immunoSEQ multiplex PCR; TCRdb holds only in-frame clones, not every one. Among more than 150,000 clones listed, approximately 61% were seen once. This sequence was found in a man younger than 40 in good health. Source material: memory CD4+ T cells sorted from blood. Subset: CD45RA-negative fraction.

The CDR3 reads CASSLKTGPPQGQYF. As DNA, the CDR3 is TGTGCCAGCAGCTTAAAGACAGGTCCCCCACAGGGGCAGTACTTC. The chain uses TRBV7-9 and TRBJ2-7; D perhaps matches TRBD1 (6 bases). V was pared by 2 bases and J by 9 bases, with 20 bases between. Germline V gene lookup returns CDR1 SEHNR and CDR2 FQNEAQ (reference sequence). This CDR3 is built from 15 residues.